This T cell receptor (beta chain) comes out of a study of blood T cells in healthy people across ages. General observations from the study: A roughly linear age-dependent decrease characterized TCR beta diversity per million T cells.

Next came a second PCR, run for about 6 to 12 cycles, which used a sample-barcoded 5' primer along with a J-beta primer mix. The study obtained at least 3 million CDR3-containing paired-end reads from every sample. TCRdb independently ran MiXCR on the 5' RACE reads; one entry per CDR3 protein. Of approximately 780,000 distinct CDR3 sequences in the sample, around 25% were seen once. The sample, about 9.7 milliliters of peripheral blood, was drawn from each donor. This clonotype was seen a few times. The antigen remains unidentified. The CDR3 contains 16 residues. Looked up from germline, CDR1 is MDHEN and CDR2 is SYDVKM. Trimming shortened V by 5 bases and J by 4 bases, and 20 bases separated the two germline ends. This same sample was also taken into another study, of T cells of mothers and their children.

The source material was blood. This TCR was recovered from a boy aged 10-17 years in good health. V and J are TRBV28 and TRBJ1-2; D uncertain. In nucleotides, the CDR3 is TGTGCCAGCAGTCCCCGGACTCCACCGGTGGGCTATGGCTACACCTTC. Its protein product is CASSPRTPPVGYGYTF.